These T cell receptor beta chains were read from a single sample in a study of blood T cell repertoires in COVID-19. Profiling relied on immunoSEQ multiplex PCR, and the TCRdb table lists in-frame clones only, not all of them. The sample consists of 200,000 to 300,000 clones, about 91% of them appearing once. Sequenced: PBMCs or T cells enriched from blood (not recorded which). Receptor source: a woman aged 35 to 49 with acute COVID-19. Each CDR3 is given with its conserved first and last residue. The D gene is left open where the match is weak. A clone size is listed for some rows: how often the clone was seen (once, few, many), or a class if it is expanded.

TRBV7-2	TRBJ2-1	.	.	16	CASSPAAGSSYNEQFF	TGTGCCAGCAGCCCCGCGGCCGGCAGCTCCTACAATGAGCAGTTCTTC
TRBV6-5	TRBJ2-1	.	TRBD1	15	CASSLGQGALAGQFF	TGTGCCAGCAGCCTGGGACAGGGCGCGTTAGCTGGGCAGTTCTTC
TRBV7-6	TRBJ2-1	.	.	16	CASAQSPAGAGNEQFF	TGTGCCAGCGCCCAGAGTCCGGCGGGGGCGGGAAATGAGCAGTTCTTC
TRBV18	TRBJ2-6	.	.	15	CASSPNFSGANVLTF	TGTGCCAGCTCTCCAAACTTCTCTGGGGCCAACGTCCTGACTTTC
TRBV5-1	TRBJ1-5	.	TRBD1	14	CASSPGQGGQPQHF	TGCGCCAGCAGCCCGGGACAGGGCGGTCAGCCCCAGCATTTT
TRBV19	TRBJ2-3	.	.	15	CASSMLGAGVDTQYF	TGTGCCAGTAGTATGTTAGGTGCAGGGGTCGATACGCAGTATTTT
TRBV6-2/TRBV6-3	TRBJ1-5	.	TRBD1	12	CASSGTAQPQHF	TGTGCCAGCAGTGGGACAGCTCAGCCCCAGCATTTT
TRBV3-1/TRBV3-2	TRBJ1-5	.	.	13	CASSQDRSQPQHF	TGTGCCAGCAGCCAAGATCGGAGTCAGCCCCAGCATTTT
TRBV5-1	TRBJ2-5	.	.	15	CASSLYRSPTETQYF	TGCGCCAGCAGCTTGTACAGGTCCCCCACCGAGACCCAGTACTTC
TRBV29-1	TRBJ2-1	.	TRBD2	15	CSVGNLGGSYNEQFF	TGCAGCGTTGGAAACCTGGGAGGGTCCTACAATGAGCAGTTCTTC
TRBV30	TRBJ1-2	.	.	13	CAWSDRSRDGYTF	TGTGCCTGGAGTGACCGCTCGAGGGATGGCTACACCTTC
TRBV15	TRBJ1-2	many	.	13	CATSRDKSFGYTF	TGTGCCACCAGCAGAGATAAGAGTTTCGGCTACACCTTC
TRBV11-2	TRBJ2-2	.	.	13	CASSLEPAGELFF	TGTGCCAGCAGCTTAGAACCGGCCGGGGAGCTGTTTTTT
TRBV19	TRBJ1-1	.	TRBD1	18	CASMGALSETGGNTEAFF	TGTGCCAGTATGGGCGCCCTTTCGGAAACAGGGGGGAACACTGAAGCTTTCTTT
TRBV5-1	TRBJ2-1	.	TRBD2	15	CASSLGLAGANEQFF	TGCGCCAGCAGCTTGGGACTAGCGGGGGCGAATGAGCAGTTCTTC
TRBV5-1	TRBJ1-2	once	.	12	CASSMLTGGYTF	TGCGCCAGCAGCATGCTGACAGGCGGCTACACCTTC
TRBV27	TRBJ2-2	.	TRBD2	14	CASRGSGGFGELFF	TGTGCCAGCCGGGGTAGCGGGGGGTTCGGGGAGCTGTTTTTT
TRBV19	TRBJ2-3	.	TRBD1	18	CASSISHFRTGGPDTQYF	TGTGCCAGTAGTATCTCCCACTTTAGGACAGGGGGTCCTGATACGCAGTATTTT
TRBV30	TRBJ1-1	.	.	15	CAWRSQGLPNTEAFF	TGTGCCTGGAGGTCCCAGGGACTTCCGAACACTGAAGCTTTCTTT
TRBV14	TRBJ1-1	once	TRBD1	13	CASSSTGGAEAFF	TGTGCCAGCAGCTCGACAGGGGGAGCTGAAGCTTTCTTT
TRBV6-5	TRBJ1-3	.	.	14	CASSSWDKGNTIYF	TGTGCCAGCAGTAGCTGGGACAAAGGAAACACCATATATTTT
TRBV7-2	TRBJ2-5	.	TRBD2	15	CASSLVAGGGETQYF	TGTGCCAGCAGCCTAGTTGCGGGGGGAGGAGAGACCCAGTACTTC
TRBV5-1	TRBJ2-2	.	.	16	CASSLAGAQQTGELFF	TGCGCCAGCAGCTTGGCGGGAGCGCAACAGACCGGGGAGCTGTTTTTT
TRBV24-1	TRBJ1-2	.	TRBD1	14	CATSEDGQGYGYTF	TGTGCCACCAGTGAGGACGGACAGGGCTATGGCTACACCTTC
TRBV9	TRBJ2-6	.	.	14	CASSGSSGANVLTF	TGTGCCAGCAGCGGCAGCTCTGGGGCCAACGTCCTGACTTTC
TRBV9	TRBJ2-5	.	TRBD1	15	CASSGTGGAEETQYF	TGTGCCAGCAGCGGGACAGGGGGCGCAGAAGAGACCCAGTACTTC
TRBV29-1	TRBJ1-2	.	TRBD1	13	CSVEPLTGLGYTF	TGCAGCGTTGAACCCCTGACAGGGCTTGGCTACACCTTC
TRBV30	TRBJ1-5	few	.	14	CAWSRGQNNQPQHF	TGTGCCTGGAGCCGTGGACAGAATAATCAGCCCCAGCATTTT
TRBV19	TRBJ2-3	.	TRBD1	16	CASSNDDRGSTDTQYF	TGTGCCAGTAGTAACGATGACAGGGGGAGCACAGATACGCAGTATTTT
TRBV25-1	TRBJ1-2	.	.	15	CASSEGRGGPHGYTF	TGTGCCAGCAGTGAAGGTCGCGGAGGGCCCCACGGCTACACCTTC
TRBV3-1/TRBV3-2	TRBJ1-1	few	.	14	CASSQVGGWSEAFF	TGTGCCAGCAGCCAAGTGGGTGGTTGGAGTGAAGCTTTCTTT
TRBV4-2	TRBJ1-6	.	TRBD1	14	CASSQGQGEEPLHF	TGTGCCAGCAGCCAAGGACAGGGGGAAGAACCCCTCCACTTT
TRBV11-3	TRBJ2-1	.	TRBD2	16	CASSLGLAGSYNEQFF	TGTGCCAGCAGCTTAGGACTAGCGGGAAGTTACAATGAGCAGTTCTTC
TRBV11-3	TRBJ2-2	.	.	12	CASSSTTGELFF	TGTGCCAGCAGCTCCACAACCGGGGAGCTGTTTTTT
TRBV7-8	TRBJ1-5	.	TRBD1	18	CASSLNIQGARFDQPQHF	TGTGCCAGCAGCTTAAATATACAGGGGGCGAGGTTTGATCAGCCCCAGCATTTT
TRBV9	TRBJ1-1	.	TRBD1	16	CASSVGEGGAGTEAFF	TGTGCCAGCAGCGTAGGGGAAGGGGGCGCCGGTACTGAAGCTTTCTTT
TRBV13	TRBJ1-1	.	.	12	CASSLVGPEAFF	TGTGCCAGCAGCTTAGTCGGTCCCGAAGCTTTCTTT
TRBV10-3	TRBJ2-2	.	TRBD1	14	CAISEQGVPGELFF	TGTGCCATCAGTGAACAGGGGGTGCCCGGGGAGCTGTTTTTT
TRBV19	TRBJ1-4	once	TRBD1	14	CASSGKQGDEKLFF	TGTGCCAGTAGTGGGAAACAGGGGGATGAAAAACTGTTTTTT
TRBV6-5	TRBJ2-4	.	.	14	CASSYSLAKNIQYF	TGTGCCAGCAGTTACTCCCTAGCCAAAAACATTCAGTACTTC
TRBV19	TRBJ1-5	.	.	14	CASRQGLQYQPQHF	TGTGCCAGTAGACAGGGCCTCCAATATCAGCCCCAGCATTTT
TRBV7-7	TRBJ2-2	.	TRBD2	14	CASSPAGGTGELFF	TGTGCTAGCAGCCCTGCGGGGGGCACCGGGGAGCTGTTTTTT
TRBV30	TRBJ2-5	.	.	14	CAWSSSVYQETQYF	TGTGCCTGGAGTTCGAGCGTGTACCAAGAGACCCAGTACTTC
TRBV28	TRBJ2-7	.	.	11	CASSRADEQYF	TGTGCCAGCAGTAGAGCGGACGAGCAGTACTTC
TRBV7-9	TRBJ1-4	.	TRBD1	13	CASKGQGYEKLFF	TGTGCCAGCAAGGGACAGGGGTATGAAAAACTGTTTTTT
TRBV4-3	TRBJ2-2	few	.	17	CASSLGRGWGNTGELFF	TGCGCCAGCAGCCTCGGCAGGGGTTGGGGGAACACCGGGGAGCTGTTTTTT
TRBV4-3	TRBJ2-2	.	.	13	CASSQDLTGELFF	TGCGCCAGCAGCCAAGATCTTACAGGGGAGCTGTTTTTT
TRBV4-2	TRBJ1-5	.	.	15	CASSQVAGGRQPQHF	TGTGCCAGCAGCCAAGTAGCGGGTGGGAGGCAGCCCCAGCATTTT
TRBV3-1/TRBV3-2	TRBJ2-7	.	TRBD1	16	CASSQDLGQGWYEQYF	TGTGCCAGCAGCCAAGACTTGGGACAGGGTTGGTACGAGCAGTACTTC
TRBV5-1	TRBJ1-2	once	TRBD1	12	CASSWTGFGYTF	TGCGCCAGCAGCTGGACAGGGTTTGGCTACACCTTC
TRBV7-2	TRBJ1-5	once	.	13	CASRSQGNQPQHF	TGTGCCAGCAGGAGTCAGGGCAATCAGCCCCAGCATTTT
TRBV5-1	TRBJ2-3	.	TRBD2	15	CASSQSGSPTDTQYF	TGCGCCAGCAGCCAAAGCGGGAGTCCCACAGATACGCAGTATTTT
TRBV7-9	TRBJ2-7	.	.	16	CASSHSTGHFSYEQYF	TGTGCCAGCAGCCACTCAACGGGACACTTCTCCTACGAGCAGTACTTC
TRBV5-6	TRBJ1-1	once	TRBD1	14	CASSGTGLVSGAFF	TGTGCCAGCAGCGGGACAGGTTTAGTATCGGGAGCTTTCTTT
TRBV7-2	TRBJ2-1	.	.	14	CASSPRGGGNEQFF	TGTGCCAGCAGCCCCCGGGGTGGAGGCAATGAGCAGTTCTTC